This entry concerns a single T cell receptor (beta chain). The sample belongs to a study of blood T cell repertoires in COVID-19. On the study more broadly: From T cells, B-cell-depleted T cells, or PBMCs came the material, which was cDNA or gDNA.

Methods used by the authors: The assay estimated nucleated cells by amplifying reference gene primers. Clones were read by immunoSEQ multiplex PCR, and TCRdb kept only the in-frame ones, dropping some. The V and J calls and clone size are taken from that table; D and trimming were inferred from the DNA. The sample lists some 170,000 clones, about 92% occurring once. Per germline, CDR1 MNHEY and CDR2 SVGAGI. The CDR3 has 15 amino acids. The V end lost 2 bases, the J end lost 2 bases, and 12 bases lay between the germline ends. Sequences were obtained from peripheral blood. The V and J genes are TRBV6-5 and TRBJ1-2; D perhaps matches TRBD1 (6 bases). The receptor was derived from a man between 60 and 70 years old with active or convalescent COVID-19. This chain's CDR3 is CASSYRGDRNYGYTF. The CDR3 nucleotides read TGTGCCAGCAGTTACCGAGGAGACAGGAACTATGGCTACACCTTC.